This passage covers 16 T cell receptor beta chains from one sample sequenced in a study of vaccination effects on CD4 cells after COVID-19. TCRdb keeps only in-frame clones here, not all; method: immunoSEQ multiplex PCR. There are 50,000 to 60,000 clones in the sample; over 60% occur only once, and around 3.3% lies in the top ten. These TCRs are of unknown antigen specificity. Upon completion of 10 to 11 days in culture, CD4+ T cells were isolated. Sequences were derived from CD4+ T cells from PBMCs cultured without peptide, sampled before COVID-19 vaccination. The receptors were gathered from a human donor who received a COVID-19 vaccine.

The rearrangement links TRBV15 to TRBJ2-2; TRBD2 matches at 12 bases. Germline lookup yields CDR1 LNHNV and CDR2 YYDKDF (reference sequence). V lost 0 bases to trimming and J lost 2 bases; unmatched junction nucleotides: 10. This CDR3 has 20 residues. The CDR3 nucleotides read TGTGCCACCAGCAGAGACTGGACGACTAGCGGGGGATCAAACACCGGGGAGCTGTTTTTT. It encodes CATSRDWTTSGGSNTGELFF.

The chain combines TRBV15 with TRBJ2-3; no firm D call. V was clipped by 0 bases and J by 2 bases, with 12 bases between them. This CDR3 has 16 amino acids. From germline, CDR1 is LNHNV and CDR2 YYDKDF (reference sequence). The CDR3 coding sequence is TGTGCCACCAGCAGAGAGTTGATTCAGTCCACAGATACGCAGTATTTT. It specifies CATSRELIQSTDTQYF.

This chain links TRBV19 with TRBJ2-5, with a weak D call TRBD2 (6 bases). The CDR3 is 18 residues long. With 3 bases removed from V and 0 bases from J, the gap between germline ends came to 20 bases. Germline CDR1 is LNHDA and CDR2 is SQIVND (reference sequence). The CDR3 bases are TGTGCCAGTAGTATGGGAGGAGGTATCTGGGAGTACCAAGAGACCCAGTACTTC. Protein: CASSMGGGIWEYQETQYF.

CDR3: CASSIVNRGEVEAFF. DNA for the CDR3: TGTGCCAGTAGTATAGTAAACAGGGGCGAGGTTGAAGCTTTCTTT. This chain joins TRBV19 and TRBJ1-1; 7 bases align to TRBD1. The germline CDR1 and CDR2 sequences are LNHDA and SQIVND (reference sequence). The CDR3 consists of 15 residues. V shed 1 base and J 7 bases; nucleotides not matched to a gene: 9.

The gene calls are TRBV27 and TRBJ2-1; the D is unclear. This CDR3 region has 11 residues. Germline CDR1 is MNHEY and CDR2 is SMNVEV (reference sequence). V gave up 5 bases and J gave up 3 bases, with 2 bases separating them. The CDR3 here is CASSDYNEQFF. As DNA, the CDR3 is TGTGCCAGCAGTGACTACAATGAGCAGTTCTTC.

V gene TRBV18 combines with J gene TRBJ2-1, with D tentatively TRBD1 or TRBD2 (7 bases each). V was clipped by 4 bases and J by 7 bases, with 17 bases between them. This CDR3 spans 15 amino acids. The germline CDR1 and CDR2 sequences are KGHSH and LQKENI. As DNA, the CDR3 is TGTGCCAGCTCACAAAGGGACAGAGCGGGGAATGAGCAGTTCTTC. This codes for CASSQRDRAGNEQFF.

The CDR3 DNA reads TGCGCCAGCAGCCCTCACCCGTCGAGGGGGGCCGAGCAGTACGTC. Protein product: CASSPHPSRGAEQYV. The chain links TRBV5-1 to TRBJ2-7, with D perhaps being TRBD1 or TRBD2 (6 bases each). The V end was cut by 4 bases, the J end by 6 bases, with 20 bases between. Germline CDR1 is SGHRS and CDR2 is YFSETQ. The CDR3 spans 15 residues.

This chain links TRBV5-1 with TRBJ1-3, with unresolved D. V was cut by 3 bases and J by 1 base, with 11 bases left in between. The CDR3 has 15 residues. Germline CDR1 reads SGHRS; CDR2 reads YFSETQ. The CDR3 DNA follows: TGCGCCAGCAGCTCCGGAGTGGGTTCTGGAAACACCATATATTTT. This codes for CASSSGVGSGNTIYF.

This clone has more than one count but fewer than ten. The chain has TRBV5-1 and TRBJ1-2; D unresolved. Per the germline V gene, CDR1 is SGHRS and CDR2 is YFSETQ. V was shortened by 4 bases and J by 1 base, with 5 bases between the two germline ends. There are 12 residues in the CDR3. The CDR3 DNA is TGCGCCAGCAGCGCGGATAACTATGGCTACACCTTC. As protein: CASSADNYGYTF.

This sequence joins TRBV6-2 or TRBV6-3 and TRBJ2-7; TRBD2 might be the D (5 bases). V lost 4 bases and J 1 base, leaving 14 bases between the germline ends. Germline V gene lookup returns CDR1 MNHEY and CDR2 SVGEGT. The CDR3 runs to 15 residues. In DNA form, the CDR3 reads TGTGCCAGCAGTTCCCCAAAGCGAGGGTCCTACGAGCAGTACGTC. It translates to CASSSPKRGSYEQYV.

CDR3 sequence reads: CASSLRQGRGYNEQFF. The CDR3 bases are TGCGCCAGCAGCCTACGACAGGGGAGAGGCTACAATGAGCAGTTCTTC. The chain has TRBV5-1 and TRBJ2-1; 8 bases agree with TRBD1. V shed 4 bases, J shed 3 bases, and the junction held 9 bases outside the gene matches. This CDR3 has 16 amino acids. Germline lookup yields CDR1 SGHRS and CDR2 YFSETQ.

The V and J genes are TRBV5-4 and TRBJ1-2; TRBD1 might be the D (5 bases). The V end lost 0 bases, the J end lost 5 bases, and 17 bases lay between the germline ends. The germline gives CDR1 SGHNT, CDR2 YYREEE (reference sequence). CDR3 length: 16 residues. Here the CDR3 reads CASSLGVGGGSYGYTF. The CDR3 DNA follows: TGTGCCAGCAGCTTGGGAGTCGGGGGAGGATCTTATGGCTACACCTTC.

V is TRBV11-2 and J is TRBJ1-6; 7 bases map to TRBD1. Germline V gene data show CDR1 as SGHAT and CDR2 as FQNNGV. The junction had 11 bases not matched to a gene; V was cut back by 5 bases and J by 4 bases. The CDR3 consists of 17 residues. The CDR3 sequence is CASSTGVPDGYNSPLHF. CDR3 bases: TGTGCCAGCAGCACAGGGGTCCCGGACGGGTATAATTCACCCCTCCACTTT.

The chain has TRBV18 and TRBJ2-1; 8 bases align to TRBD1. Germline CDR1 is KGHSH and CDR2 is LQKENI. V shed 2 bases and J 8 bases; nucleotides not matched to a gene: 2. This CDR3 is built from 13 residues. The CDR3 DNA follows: TGTGCCAGCTCACCAGACAGGGGCGATGAGCAGTTCTTC. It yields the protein CASSPDRGDEQFF.

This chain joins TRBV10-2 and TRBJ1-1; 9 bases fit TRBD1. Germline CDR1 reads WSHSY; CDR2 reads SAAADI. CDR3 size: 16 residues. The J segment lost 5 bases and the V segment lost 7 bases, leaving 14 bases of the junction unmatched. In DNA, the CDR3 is TGCGCCAGCATAGACGGGGGACAGGGCTTGGGGACTGAAGCTTTCTTT. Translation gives CASIDGGQGLGTEAFF.

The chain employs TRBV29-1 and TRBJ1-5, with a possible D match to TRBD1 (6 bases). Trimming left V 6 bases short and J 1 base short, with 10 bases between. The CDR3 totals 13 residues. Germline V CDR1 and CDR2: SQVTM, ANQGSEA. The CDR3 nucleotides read TGCAGCGTACTACAGGGAAGCAATCAGCCCCAGCATTTT. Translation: CSVLQGSNQPQHF.